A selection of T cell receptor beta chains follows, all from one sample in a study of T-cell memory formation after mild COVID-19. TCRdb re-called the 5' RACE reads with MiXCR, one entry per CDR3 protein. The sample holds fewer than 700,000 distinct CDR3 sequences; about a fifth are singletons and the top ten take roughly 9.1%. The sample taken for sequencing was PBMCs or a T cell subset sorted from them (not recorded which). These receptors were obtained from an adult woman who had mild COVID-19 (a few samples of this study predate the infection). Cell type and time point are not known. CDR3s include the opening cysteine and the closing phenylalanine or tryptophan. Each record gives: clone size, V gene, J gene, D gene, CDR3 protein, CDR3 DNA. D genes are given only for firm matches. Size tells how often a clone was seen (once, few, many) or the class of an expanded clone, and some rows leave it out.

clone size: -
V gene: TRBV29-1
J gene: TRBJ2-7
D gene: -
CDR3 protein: CSVVDLYEQYF
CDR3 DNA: TGCAGCGTTGTAGACCTCTACGAGCAGTACTTC

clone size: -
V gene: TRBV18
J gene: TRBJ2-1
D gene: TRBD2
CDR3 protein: CASSGLVFYNEQFF
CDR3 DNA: TGTGCCAGCTCAGGACTAGTGTTTTACAATGAGCAGTTCTTC

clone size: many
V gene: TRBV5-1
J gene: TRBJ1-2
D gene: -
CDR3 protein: CASSFQGRDNYGYTF
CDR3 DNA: TGCGCCAGCAGCTTTCAGGGGCGGGATAACTATGGCTACACCTTC

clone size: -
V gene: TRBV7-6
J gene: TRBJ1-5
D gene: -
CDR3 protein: CASRSDRTDTQHF
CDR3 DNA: TGTGCCAGCAGATCGGACCGCACAGATACGCAGCATTTT

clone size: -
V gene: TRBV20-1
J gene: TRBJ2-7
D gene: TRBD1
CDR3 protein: CSANPPGTGGYEQYF
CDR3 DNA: TGCAGTGCTAACCCCCCCGGGACAGGGGGCTACGAGCAGTACTTC

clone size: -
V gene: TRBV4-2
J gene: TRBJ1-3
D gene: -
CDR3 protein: CASSQLPDSGNTIYF
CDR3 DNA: TGTGCCAGCAGCCAATTGCCGGACTCTGGAAACACCATATATTTT

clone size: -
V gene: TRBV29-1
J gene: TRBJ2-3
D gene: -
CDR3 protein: CSAVGDPSSVTQYF
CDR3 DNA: TGCAGCGCCGTCGGGGACCCAAGTTCGGTTACGCAGTATTTT

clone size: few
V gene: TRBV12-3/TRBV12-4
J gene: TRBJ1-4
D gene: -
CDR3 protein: CASSFGAENNEKLFF
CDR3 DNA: TGTGCCAGCAGTTTCGGGGCAGAGAATAATGAAAAACTGTTTTTT

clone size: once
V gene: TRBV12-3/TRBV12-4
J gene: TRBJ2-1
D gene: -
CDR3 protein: CASRARQSSYNEQFF
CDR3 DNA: TGTGCCAGCAGGGCCCGACAGAGCTCCTACAATGAGCAGTTCTTC

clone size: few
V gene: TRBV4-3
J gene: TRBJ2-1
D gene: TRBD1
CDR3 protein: CASSQGTGDNEQFF
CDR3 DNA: TGCGCCAGCAGCCAAGGGACAGGGGACAATGAGCAGTTCTTC

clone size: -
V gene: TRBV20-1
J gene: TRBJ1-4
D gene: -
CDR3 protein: CSARGGQGANEKLFF
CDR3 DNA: TGCAGTGCTCGGGGGGGGCAAGGGGCTAATGAAAAACTGTTTTTT

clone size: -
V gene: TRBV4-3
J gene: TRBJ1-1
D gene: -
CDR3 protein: CASSLMPGDTEAFF
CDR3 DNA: TGCGCCAGCAGCCTAATGCCGGGGGACACTGAAGCTTTCTTT

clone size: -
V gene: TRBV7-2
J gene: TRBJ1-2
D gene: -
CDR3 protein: CASSLEDVMYGYTF
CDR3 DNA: TGTGCCAGCAGCTTAGAAGACGTGATGTATGGCTACACCTTC

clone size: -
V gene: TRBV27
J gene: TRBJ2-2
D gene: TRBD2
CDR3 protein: CASSHHPIAGTGELFF
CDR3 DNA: TGTGCCAGCAGTCACCACCCTATAGCGGGCACCGGGGAGCTGTTTTTT

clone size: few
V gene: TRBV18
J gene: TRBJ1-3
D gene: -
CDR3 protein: CASSTDGTYSGNTIYF
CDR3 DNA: TGTGCCAGCTCCACGGACGGGACCTACTCTGGAAACACCATATATTTT

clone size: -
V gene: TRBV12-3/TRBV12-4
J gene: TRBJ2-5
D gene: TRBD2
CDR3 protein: CASSWAGKITSGPKPETQYF
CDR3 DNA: TGTGCCAGCAGTTGGGCAGGGAAAATCACTAGCGGTCCCAAACCAGAGACCCAGTACTTC

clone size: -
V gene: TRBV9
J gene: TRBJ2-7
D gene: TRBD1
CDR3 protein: CASSPVGTAYEQYF
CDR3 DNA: TGTGCCAGCAGCCCCGTGGGGACAGCCTACGAGCAGTACTTC

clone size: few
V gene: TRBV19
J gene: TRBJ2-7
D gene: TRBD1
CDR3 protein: CASSIGTGFSYEQYF
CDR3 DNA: TGTGCCAGTAGTATCGGGACAGGGTTCTCCTACGAGCAGTACTTC

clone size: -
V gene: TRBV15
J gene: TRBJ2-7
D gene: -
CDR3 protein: CSTSRDLLVLAGGEQYF
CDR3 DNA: TGTTCCACCAGCAGAGATCTCCTTGTACTAGCAGGGGGCGAGCAGTACTTC

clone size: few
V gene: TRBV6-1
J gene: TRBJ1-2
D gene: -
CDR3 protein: CASSTQIRRPNYGYTF
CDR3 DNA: TGTGCCAGCAGTACCCAGATCAGGCGACCTAACTATGGCTACACCTTC

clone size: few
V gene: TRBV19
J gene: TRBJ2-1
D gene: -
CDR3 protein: CASSPDRIRQFF
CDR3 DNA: TGTGCCAGTAGTCCCGACAGGATAAGGCAGTTCTTC

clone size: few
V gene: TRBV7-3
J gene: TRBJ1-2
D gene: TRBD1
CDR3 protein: CASSPRTGISYGYTF
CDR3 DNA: TGTGCCAGCAGCCCCCGGACAGGAATCAGCTATGGCTACACCTTC

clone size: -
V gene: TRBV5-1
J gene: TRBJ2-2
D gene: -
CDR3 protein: CASSLGDGVTGELFF
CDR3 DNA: TGCGCCAGCAGCTTGGGTGATGGCGTAACCGGGGAGCTGTTTTTT

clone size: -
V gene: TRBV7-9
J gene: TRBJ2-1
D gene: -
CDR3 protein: CASSQGPGTQIKGQFF
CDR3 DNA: TGTGCCAGCTCGCAGGGACCGGGAACCCAGATTAAGGGGCAGTTCTTC

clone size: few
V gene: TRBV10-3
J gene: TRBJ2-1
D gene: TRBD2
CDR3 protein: CAISPSSGPYNEQFF
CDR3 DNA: TGTGCCATCAGTCCCTCTAGCGGGCCCTACAATGAGCAGTTCTTC

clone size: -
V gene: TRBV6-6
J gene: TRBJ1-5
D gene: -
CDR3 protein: CASGGAAGNQPQHF
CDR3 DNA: TGTGCCAGCGGGGGGGCGGCAGGCAATCAGCCCCAGCATTTT

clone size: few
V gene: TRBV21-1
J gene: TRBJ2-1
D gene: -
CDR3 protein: CASSKSRTSGISNEQFF
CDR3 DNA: TGTGCCAGCAGCAAATCTAGGACTAGCGGGATATCCAATGAGCAGTTCTTC

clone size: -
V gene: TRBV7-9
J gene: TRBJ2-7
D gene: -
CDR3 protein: CASSPRVYEQYF
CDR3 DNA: TGTGCCAGCAGTCCTCGGGTTTACGAGCAGTACTTC

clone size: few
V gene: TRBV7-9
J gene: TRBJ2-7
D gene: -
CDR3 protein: CASSLGLGPTYEQYF
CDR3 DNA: TGTGCCAGCAGCTTAGGTCTAGGCCCGACCTACGAGCAGTACTTC

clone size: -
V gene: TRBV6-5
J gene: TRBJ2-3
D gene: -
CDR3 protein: CASSYLRGTHHTQYF
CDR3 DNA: TGTGCCAGCAGTTACCTCCGGGGGACCCACCATACGCAGTATTTT

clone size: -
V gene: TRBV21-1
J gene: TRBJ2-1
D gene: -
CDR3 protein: CASSNPSGGSSYNEQFF
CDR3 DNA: TGTGCCAGCAGCAATCCTTCAGGCGGGAGCTCCTACAATGAGCAGTTCTTC

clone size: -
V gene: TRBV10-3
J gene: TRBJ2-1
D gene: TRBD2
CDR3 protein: CAISESSSGGGNEQLF
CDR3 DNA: TGTGCCATCAGTGAGTCGTCTAGCGGGGGTGGCAATGAGCAGTTATTC

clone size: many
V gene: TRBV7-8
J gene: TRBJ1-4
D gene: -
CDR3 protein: CASSLGLGEKLFF
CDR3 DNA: TGTGCCAGCAGCTTAGGGCTAGGGGAAAAACTGTTTTTT

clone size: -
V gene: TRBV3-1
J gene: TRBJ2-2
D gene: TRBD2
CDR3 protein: CASSLSSGGPLGELFF
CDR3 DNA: TGTGCCAGCAGCTTATCTAGCGGGGGCCCTCTCGGGGAGCTGTTTTTT

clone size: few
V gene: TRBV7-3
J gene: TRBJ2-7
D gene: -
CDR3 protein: CASSLTSGAYEQYF
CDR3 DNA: TGTGCCAGCAGCTTAACGAGTGGGGCCTACGAGCAGTACTTC

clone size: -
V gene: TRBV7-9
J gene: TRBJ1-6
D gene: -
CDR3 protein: CASSPPRGRAEDSPLHF
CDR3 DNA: TGTGCCAGCAGCCCCCCCCGAGGCCGGGCGGAGGATTCACCCCTCCACTTT

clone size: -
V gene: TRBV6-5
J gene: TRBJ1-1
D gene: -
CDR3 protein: CASSYQGSDEAFF
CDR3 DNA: TGTGCCAGCAGTTACCAGGGTTCGGATGAAGCTTTCTTT

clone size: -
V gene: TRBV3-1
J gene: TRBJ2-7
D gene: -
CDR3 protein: CASSRSIGSGKYEQYF
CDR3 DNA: TGTGCCAGCAGCCGAAGCATCGGATCGGGGAAGTACGAGCAGTACTTC

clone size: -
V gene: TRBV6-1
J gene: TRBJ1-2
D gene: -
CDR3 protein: CASSEYGVYGYTF
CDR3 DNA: TGTGCCAGCAGTGAATATGGAGTCTATGGCTACACCTTC

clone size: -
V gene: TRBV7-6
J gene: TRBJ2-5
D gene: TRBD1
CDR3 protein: CASSIRPGTGETQYF
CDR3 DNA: TGTGCCAGCAGCATCCGACCCGGGACAGGGGAGACCCAGTACTTC

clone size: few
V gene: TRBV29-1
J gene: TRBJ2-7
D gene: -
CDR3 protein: CSVEQGFDEQYF
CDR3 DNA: TGCAGCGTTGAACAGGGTTTCGACGAGCAGTACTTC

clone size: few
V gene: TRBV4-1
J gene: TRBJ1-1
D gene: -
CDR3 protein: CASSQEGGRLNTEAFF
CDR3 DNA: TGCGCCAGCAGCCAAGAGGGTGGCAGGTTGAACACTGAAGCTTTCTTT

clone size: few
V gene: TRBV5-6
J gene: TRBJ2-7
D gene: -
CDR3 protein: CASSLGPDEYF
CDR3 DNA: TGTGCCAGCAGCTTGGGCCCGGACGAGTACTTC

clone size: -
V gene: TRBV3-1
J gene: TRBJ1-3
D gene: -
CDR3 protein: CASGGLRHTTYF
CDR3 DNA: TGTGCCAGCGGGGGGCTGAGACACACCACGTATTTT

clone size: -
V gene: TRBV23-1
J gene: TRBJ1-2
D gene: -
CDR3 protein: CASSQSLEGNRAHGYTF
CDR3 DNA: TGCGCCAGCAGTCAATCGTTGGAGGGAAACAGGGCGCATGGCTACACCTTC

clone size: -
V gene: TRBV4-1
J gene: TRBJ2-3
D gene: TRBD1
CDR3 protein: CASSQQGQGTDTQYF
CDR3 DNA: TGCGCCAGCAGCCAACAGGGACAGGGCACAGATACGCAGTATTTT

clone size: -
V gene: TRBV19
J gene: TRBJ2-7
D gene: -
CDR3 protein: CASSGGREQYF
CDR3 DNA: TGTGCCAGTAGTGGGGGGCGCGAGCAGTACTTC

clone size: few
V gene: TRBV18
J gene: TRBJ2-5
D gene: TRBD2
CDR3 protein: CASSPGLAFRETQYF
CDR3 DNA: TGTGCCAGCTCACCGGGACTAGCCTTTCGAGAGACCCAGTACTTC

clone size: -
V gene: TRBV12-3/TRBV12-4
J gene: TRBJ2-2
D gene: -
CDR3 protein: CASTWGILTGELFF
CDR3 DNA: TGTGCCAGCACCTGGGGCATTCTCACCGGGGAGCTGTTTTTT